This is a list of T cell receptor beta chains from one sample in a study of cytomegalovirus exposure and HLA in healthy donors. Clones were read by immunoSEQ multiplex PCR, and TCRdb kept only the in-frame ones, dropping some. The sample has under 90,000 clones; about 84% are singletons. Source material: PBMCs. The receptors derive from a man in his forties or fifties in good health and CMV-seronegative. The CDR3 runs from the conserved cysteine through the conserved F or W. Each record gives: V gene, clone size, J gene, D gene, CDR3 DNA, CDR3 protein. The D gene is left open where the match is weak. Clone size is shown for a subset of rows, as once, few, many or a class of expanded clone.

TRBV28	NA	TRBJ1-1	TRBD1	TGTGCCAGCAGTCCGGGGACAGGGTTCATCACTGAAGCTTTCTTT	CASSPGTGFITEAFF
TRBV11-1	NA	TRBJ2-1	NA	TGTGCCAGCAGCCCGGGACTCGAGATTAATGAGCAGTTCTTC	CASSPGLEINEQFF
TRBV7-2	few	TRBJ2-3	NA	TGTGCCAGCAGCTCCCGGACTAGAGGGGGGACAGATACGCAGTATTTT	CASSSRTRGGTDTQYF
TRBV9	NA	TRBJ2-3	NA	TGTGCCAGCAGCGTAGGAGCGGGAGATACGCAGTATTTT	CASSVGAGDTQYF
TRBV7-8	NA	TRBJ2-1	TRBD1	TGTGCCAGCAGCATCAGGAGACCGGGACAGGGTGATAATGAGCAGTTCTTC	CASSIRRPGQGDNEQFF
TRBV27	NA	TRBJ1-6	NA	TGTGCCAGCAGTTTTAGGTGGGGACATAATAATTCACCCCTCCACTTT	CASSFRWGHNNSPLHF
TRBV28	NA	TRBJ1-4	TRBD1	TGTGCCAGCAACACTCCCGGGACAGGGAATGAAAAACTGTTTTTT	CASNTPGTGNEKLFF
TRBV7-2	NA	TRBJ2-1	NA	TGTGCCAGCAGCCGGTCCTACAATGAGCAGTTCTTC	CASSRSYNEQFF
TRBV19	NA	TRBJ1-5	TRBD1	TGTGCCAGTAGTATTCTAACAGGGGAGCCTAGCAATCAGCCCCAGCATTTT	CASSILTGEPSNQPQHF
TRBV29-1	NA	TRBJ1-5	TRBD1	TGCAGCGTCGAACAGGGGAACGGCAATCAGCCCCAGCATTTT	CSVEQGNGNQPQHF
TRBV5-1	NA	TRBJ1-1	TRBD1	TGCGCCAGCAGCTCGGGGACAGGGGGCGCGATGAACACTGAAGCTTTCTTT	CASSSGTGGAMNTEAFF
TRBV14	few	TRBJ1-3	NA	TGTGCCAGCAGCCAGGTATACGGGAACACCATATATTTT	CASSQVYGNTIYF
TRBV9	NA	TRBJ2-3	NA	TGTGCCAGCAGCGTAGAGACAGTATACACAGATACGCAGTATTTT	CASSVETVYTDTQYF
TRBV5-1	NA	TRBJ2-7	NA	TGCGCCAGCAGCTTAGTTACCGGGGGCTCCTACGAGCAGTACTTC	CASSLVTGGSYEQYF
TRBV6-6	NA	TRBJ2-5	NA	TGTGCCAGCACTATAACAGGGTTCCAAGAGACCCAGTACTTC	CASTITGFQETQYF
TRBV19	NA	TRBJ2-2	TRBD2	TGTGCCAGTAGTATTATCGGCGGGGGGGCCGCCGGGGAGCTGTTTTTT	CASSIIGGGAAGELFF
TRBV23-1	NA	TRBJ1-2	NA	TGCGCCAGCAGTCGCGGGGGGCCCTATGGCTACACCTTC	CASSRGGPYGYTF
TRBV18	NA	TRBJ2-3	NA	TGTGCCAGCTCACCCCGACAGTCTGCCTCAAATACGCAGTATTTT	CASSPRQSASNTQYF
TRBV2	NA	TRBJ1-5	NA	TGTGCCAGCAGCGGTACCCCGCCTCAGCCCCAGCATTTT	CASSGTPPQPQHF
TRBV6-4	NA	TRBJ1-6	TRBD1	TGTGCCAGCAGTGACTCAGGGGGCCCTCGGCATAATTCACCCCTCCACTTT	CASSDSGGPRHNSPLHF
TRBV10-3	few	TRBJ1-1	NA	TGTGCCATCACCCGAGCGGGGACGAACACTGAAGCTTTCTTT	CAITRAGTNTEAFF
TRBV7-8	NA	TRBJ2-3	TRBD2	TGTGCCAGCAGCTTAGCGGGAGGGACTAGCGGCCCCCGAGAGCAGTATTTT	CASSLAGGTSGPREQYF
TRBV30	NA	TRBJ2-5	NA	TGTGCCTGGAGCGCGTCCCTTAGCCAGTACTTC	CAWSASLSQYF
TRBV18	few	TRBJ2-7	NA	TGTGCCAGCTCACCATCGGGACAAAACTACGAGCAGTACTTC	CASSPSGQNYEQYF
TRBV28	once	TRBJ1-6	NA	TGTGCCAGCAGTTCCAGGGGTCGCTCCCTCCACTTT	CASSSRGRSLHF
TRBV6-1	NA	TRBJ2-7	TRBD1	TGTGCCAGCAGACCGGGACAGGGTACCTACGAGCAGTACTTC	CASRPGQGTYEQYF